A single T cell receptor beta chain is shown here with its context. No cognate antigen has been identified for it. No base quality values were provided; no much bigger clone lies one nucleotide off. The data were taken from a study of T cell clones after liver transplantation (dated by TCRdb to about 2019). At the level of the whole study: The samples were obtained from ITN030ST, a randomized trial that attempted immunosuppression withdrawal within 2 years after liver transplantation. After a pre-transplant mixed lymphocyte reaction, TCRbeta sequencing was used to pinpoint donor-reactive T cell clones, which were subsequently tracked in post-transplant blood. Third party-reactive TCRbeta sequences from pre-transplant MLRs were also identified as an antigen-independent comparator for donor-reactive sequences. Three of the eight recipients were HCV-positive; the others were transplanted for non-autoimmune, non-viral indications. Subjects received no induction therapy and standard immunosuppression until randomization at 12-24 months post-transplant. Tolerance was defined as complete withdrawal of immunosuppression for at least one year without a rise in liver enzymes beyond twice the upper limit of normal. Blood samples were collected pre-transplant, then pre-randomization ahead of withdrawal, and finally post-randomization once withdrawal had either been completed or failed. The studied cohort comprised 8 liver transplant recipients, 3 classified as tolerant and 5 as non-tolerant. The paper as a whole reports these results and caveats: Low numbers of available donor cells limited the measurable donor-reactive repertoire in two subjects. Donor-reactive sequences decreased more than third party-reactive sequences, which suggests partial antigen-specific deletion that was not related to withdrawal success. Without allograft tissue specimens, donor-reactive T cells may have migrated into the graft rather than being deleted. In most of the 8 subjects, regardless of tolerance or HCV status, circulating donor-reactive CD4 TCRbeta sequences dropped significantly post-transplant. Because of small, heterogeneous patient numbers and non-standardized post-transplant time points, the conclusions were only preliminary. Once repertoire turnover was taken into account, donor-reactive detection showed a significant reduction for CD4 in 7 of 8 subjects and for CD8 in 8 of 8.

High-throughput TCRbeta CDR3 sequencing of frozen genomic DNA was performed by immunoSEQ, including PCR amplification, mapping, bias correction and internal controls. Regarding the original processing steps: Productive rearrangements were retained, and unique TCRbeta sequences were defined by the CDR3 nucleotide sequence together with the V and J gene. For classification of a sequence as donor-reactive, at least 5-fold expansion in CFSE-low cells relative to unstimulated pre-transplant cells and a frequency of at least 0.01% were required. Per-subject minimum frequency thresholds, based on the lowest-template unstimulated sample, ensured at least 90% detection power. Jensen-Shannon divergence between the top 1000 TCRbeta sequences post- versus pre-transplant served as the measure of repertoire turnover. Changes in detection of donor-reactive sequences were assessed with two-sided Fisher's exact tests. Imported from immuneACCESS, the table was reduced by TCRdb to in-frame sequences with V and J called. These copies leave out some clones; in studies compared against another copy, an unresolved V gene accounts for under half, and the cause of the remainder is not known. That table is the source of V, J and clone size, and D and trimming were worked out from the DNA. The sample table holds some 45,000 clones, of which 70% to 90% were seen once. The ten largest clones represent roughly 2.7% of the sample.

Thawed unstimulated PBMCs were stained for CD3, CD4 and CD8 and FACS-sorted into CD3+CD4+ and CD3+CD8+ populations. Randomization to immunosuppression withdrawal applied to every one of the 8 studied subjects. The Qiagen DNeasy Blood and Tissue Kit was used for genomic DNA isolation. The sample in question was CD4+ T cells from blood, obtained 24 months after liver transplant. The clonotype comes from a human patient who received a liver transplant. After a transplant, certain T cells may trace back to the graft donor.

CDR3 region: CASGTGNNSPLHF. The nucleotides read TGTGCCAGCGGGACAGGGAATAATTCACCCCTCCACTTT. The chain couples TRBV7-9 to TRBJ1-6; 9 of the junction bases match TRBD1. From its cysteine to its phenylalanine, the CDR3 spans 13 amino acids. Only the CDR3 part of the read is kept: 39 bases, read in frame from the first base. V is cut back by 8 bases and J by 5 bases, with 1 base in the junction unmatched. Via the germline V gene (reference sequence), CDR1 is SEHNR and CDR2 FQNEAQ.